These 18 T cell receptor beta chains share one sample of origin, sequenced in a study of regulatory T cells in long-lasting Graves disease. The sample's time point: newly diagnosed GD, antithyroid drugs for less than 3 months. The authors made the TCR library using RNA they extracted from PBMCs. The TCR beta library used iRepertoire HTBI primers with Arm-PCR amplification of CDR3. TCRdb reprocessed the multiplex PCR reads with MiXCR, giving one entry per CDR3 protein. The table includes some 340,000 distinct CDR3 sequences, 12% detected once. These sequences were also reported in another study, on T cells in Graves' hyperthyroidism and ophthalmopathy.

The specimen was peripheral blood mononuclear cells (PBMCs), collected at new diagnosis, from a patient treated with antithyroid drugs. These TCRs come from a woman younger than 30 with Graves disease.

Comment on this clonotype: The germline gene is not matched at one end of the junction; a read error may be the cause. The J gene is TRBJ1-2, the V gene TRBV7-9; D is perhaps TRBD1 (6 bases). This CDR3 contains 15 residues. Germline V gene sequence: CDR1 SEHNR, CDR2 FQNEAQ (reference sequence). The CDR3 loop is CASSLAPRGSYGYAF. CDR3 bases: TGTGCCAGCAGCTTGGCCCCCAGGGGAAGCTATGGCTACGCCTTC.

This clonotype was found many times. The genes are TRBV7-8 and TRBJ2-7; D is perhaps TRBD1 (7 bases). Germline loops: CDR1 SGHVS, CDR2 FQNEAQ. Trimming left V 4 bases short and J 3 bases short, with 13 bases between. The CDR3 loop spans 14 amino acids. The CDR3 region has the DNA TGTGCCAGCAGCTATGACAGGGAGGTCTACGAGCAGTACTTC. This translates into CASSYDREVYEQYF.

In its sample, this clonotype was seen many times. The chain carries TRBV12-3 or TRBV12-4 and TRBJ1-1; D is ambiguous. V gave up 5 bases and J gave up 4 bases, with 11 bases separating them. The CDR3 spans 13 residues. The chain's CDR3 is CASSATEGTEAFF. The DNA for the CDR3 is TGTGCCAGCAGTGCCACAGAGGGCACTGAAGCTTTCTTT.

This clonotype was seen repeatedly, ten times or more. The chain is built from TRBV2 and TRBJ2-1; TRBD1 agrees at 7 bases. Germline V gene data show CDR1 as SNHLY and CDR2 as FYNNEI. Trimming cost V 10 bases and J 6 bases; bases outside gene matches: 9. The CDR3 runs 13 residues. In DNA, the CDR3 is TGTGCCAACCAAGGGGGCTTCCCCAATGAGCAGTTCTTC. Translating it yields CANQGGFPNEQFF.

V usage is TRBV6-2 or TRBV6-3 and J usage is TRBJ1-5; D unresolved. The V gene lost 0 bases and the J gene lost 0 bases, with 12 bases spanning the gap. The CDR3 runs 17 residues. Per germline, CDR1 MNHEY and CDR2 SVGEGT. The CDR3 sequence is CASSYSSQILSNQPQHF. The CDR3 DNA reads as TGTGCCAGCAGTTACTCTAGTCAGATTCTTAGCAATCAGCCCCAGCATTTT.

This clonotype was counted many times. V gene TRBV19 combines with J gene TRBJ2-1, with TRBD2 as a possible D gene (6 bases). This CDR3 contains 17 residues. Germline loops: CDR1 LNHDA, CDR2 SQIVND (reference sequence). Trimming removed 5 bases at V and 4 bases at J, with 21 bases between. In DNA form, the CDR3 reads TGTGCCAGTAGTCAATCCTCGACTAGTGAGGTGTACAATGAGCAGTTCTTC. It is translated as CASSQSSTSEVYNEQFF.

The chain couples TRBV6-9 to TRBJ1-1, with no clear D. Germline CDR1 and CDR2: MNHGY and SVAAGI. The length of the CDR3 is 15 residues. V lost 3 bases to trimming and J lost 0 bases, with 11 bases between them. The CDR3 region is CASSYYVQMNTEAFF. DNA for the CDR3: TGTGCCAGCAGTTACTATGTACAGATGAACACTGAAGCTTTCTTT.

For the CDR3, the DNA is TGTGCCAGTAGTATTGTGGCTAGCGGGCCCCCCTACGAGCAGTACTTC. Translated: CASSIVASGPPYEQYF. V and J are TRBV19 and TRBJ2-7, with 8 nucleotides matching TRBD2. Per the germline V gene, CDR1 is LNHDA and CDR2 is SQIVND (reference sequence). This CDR3 is 16 amino acids long. The junction had 9 bases not matched to a gene; V was cut back by 3 bases and J by 2 bases.

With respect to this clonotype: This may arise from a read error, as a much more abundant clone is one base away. Here the CDR3 DNA reads TGTGCCAGCAGTTTATACGGCGGGAGGACCTACGAGCAGTACGTC. It codes for CASSLYGGRTYEQYV. The V and J genes are TRBV28 and TRBJ2-7; 8 nucleotides agree with TRBD2. Losses at the gene ends were 1 base for V and 2 bases for J; bases not matched to a gene: 4. This CDR3 is 15 amino acids long. Germline V CDR1 and CDR2: MDHEN, SYDVKM.

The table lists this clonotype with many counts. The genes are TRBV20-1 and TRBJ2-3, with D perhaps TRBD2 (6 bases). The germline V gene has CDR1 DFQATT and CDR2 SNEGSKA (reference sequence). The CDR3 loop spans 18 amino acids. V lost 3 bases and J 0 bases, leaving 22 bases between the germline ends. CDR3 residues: CSASNPTGERTSTDTQYF. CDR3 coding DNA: TGCAGTGCTAGTAATCCCACGGGGGAGAGAACTAGCACAGATACGCAGTATTTT.

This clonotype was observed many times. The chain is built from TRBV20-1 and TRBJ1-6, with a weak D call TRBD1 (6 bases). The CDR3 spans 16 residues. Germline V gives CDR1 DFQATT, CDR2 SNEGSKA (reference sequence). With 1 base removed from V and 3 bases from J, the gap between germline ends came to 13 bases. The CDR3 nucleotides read TGCAGTGCTAGAGTCCTACAGGGTGTCTATAATTCACCCCTCCACTTT. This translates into CSARVLQGVYNSPLHF.

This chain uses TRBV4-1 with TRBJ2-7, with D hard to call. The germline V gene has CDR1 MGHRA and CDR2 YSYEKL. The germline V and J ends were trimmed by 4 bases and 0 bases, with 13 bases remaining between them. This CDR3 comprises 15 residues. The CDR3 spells CASSRSWGYSYEQYV. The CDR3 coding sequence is TGCGCCAGCAGCCGGAGTTGGGGTTACTCCTACGAGCAGTACGTC.

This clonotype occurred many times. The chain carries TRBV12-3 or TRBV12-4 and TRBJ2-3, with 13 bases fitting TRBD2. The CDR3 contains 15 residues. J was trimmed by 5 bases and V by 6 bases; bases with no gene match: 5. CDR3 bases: TGTGCCAGCAGACAACTAGCGGGAGGGCGAGATACGCAGTATTTT. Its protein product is CASRQLAGGRDTQYF.

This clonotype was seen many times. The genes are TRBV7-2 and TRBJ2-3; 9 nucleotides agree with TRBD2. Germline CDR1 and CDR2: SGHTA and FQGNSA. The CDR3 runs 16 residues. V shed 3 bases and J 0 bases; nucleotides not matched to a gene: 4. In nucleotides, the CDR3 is TGTGCCAGCAGCTTCTTAGCGGGAGCCAGCACAGATACGCAGTATTTT. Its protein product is CASSFLAGASTDTQYF. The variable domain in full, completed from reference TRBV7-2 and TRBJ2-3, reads GAGVSQSPSNKVTEKGKDVELRCDPISGHTALYWYRQSLGQGLEFLIYFQGNSAPDKSGLPSDRFSAERTGGSVSTLTIQRTQQEDSAVYLCASSFLAGASTDTQYFGPGTRLTVL.

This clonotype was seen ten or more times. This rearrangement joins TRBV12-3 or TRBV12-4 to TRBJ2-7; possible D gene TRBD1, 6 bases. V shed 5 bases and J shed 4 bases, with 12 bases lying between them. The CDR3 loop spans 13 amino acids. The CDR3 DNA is TGTGCCAGCAGTCAGTTACAGGGATACGAGCAGTACTTC. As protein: CASSQLQGYEQYF.

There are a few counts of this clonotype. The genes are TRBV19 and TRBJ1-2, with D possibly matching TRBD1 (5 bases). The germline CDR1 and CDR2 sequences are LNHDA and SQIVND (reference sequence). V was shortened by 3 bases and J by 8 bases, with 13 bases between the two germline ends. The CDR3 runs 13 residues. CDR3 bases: TGTGCCAGTAGTATGACCAGGGTTGACGGCTACACCTTC. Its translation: CASSMTRVDGYTF. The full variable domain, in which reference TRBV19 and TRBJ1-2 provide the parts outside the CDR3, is DGGITQSPKYLFRKEGQNVTLSCEQNLNHDAMYWYRQDPGQGLRLIYYSQIVNDFQKGDIAEGYSVSREKKESFPLTVTSAQKNPTAFYLCASSMTRVDGYTFGSGTRLTVV.

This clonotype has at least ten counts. Here the CDR3 reads CASSFNVDYAYEQYV. The CDR3 DNA reads as TGTGCCAGCAGCTTTAACGTTGACTACGCCTACGAGCAGTACGTC. V gene TRBV7-9 combines with J gene TRBJ2-7; TRBD2 might be the D (5 bases). This CDR3 is 15 amino acids long. CDR1 and CDR2 from the germline V gene are SEHNR and FQNEAQ (reference sequence). V dropped 3 bases and J dropped 2 bases, with 14 bases sitting between them.

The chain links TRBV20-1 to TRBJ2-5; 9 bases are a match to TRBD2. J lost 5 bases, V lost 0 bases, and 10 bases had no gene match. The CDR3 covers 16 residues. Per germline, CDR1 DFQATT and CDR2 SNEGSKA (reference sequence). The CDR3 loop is CSARDPAGGLRETQYF. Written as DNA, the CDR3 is TGCAGTGCTAGAGATCCAGCGGGAGGTTTGAGGGAGACCCAGTACTTC.